This TCR beta chain was observed in a study of cytomegalovirus exposure and HLA in healthy donors listed by TCRdb under 2017. The study in broad terms: According to a later analysis, one platform produced both the 100 to 150 validation repertoires and the 730 or so repertoires of the first cohort. The study aimed to test whether signatures of past pathogen exposure could be identified by cataloging public T cell receptors. A separate validation cohort of over 95 different subjects was used in addition to the 666-subject first cohort. The study combined high-throughput TCR immunosequencing, statistical association of individual TCRs with disease status, and machine learning to predict cytomegalovirus infection status. Study-wide conclusions, independent of this receptor: In vitro tests confirmed that a few of the cytomegalovirus-associated TCR beta chains recognize cytomegalovirus antigens. It was suggested by the authors that the approach could potentially be generalized to other disease states and immunological phenotypes. The classifier was reported to diagnose cytomegalovirus status with high specificity and sensitivity in both the original and validation cohorts. Of the cluster scores, roughly 95% were above 0 in a later analysis, which found that TCRs clustered in the first cohort also tended to co-occur in the 110 or so validation repertoires. A later analysis had no HLA typing for the validation cohort, so co-occurrence there was scored across all 120 repertoires. Across donors, most TCR sequences were observed very rarely, whereas some public TCRs were present in many individuals. In the study, approximately 150 TCR beta chains were listed as associated with cytomegalovirus.

A remark on this clone: Its antigen is not yet known. No base qualities exist here, and no much larger clone lies one base off it.

Donors formed part of the validation cohort, which comprised approximately 130 subjects and was distinct from the first cohort of several hundred subjects. The library relied on the immunoSEQ multiplex PCR assay. In the original analysis: A statistical classification framework was built to diagnose cytomegalovirus status from the catalog of TCR beta chain sequences. What TCRdb holds here is the immuneACCESS table cut down to in-frame rearrangements. Part of the clones is not present; checked against another copy, under half of the missing clones reflect an unresolved V gene, and the others are unexplained. The V and J calls and clone size were taken over from that table, and D and trimming were inferred from the DNA. The sample table holds over 85,000 clones, of which approximately 89% were seen once. The top ten clonotypes cover 1.5% to 2% of the sample. Trimming removed 1 base from V and 2 bases from J; the gene matches leave 1 base unexplained. From cysteine to phenylalanine, the CDR3 is 14 amino acids long. Of all the DNA, just the CDR3 is kept, 42 bases in frame from base 1. CDR1 and CDR2 are drawn from the germline V gene: SGHTA, FQGNSA.

The receptor chain draws on TRBV7-2 and TRBJ2-7; 8 bases in the junction line up with TRBD1. Input material: PBMCs. This receptor was taken from a woman under 30 in good health and CMV-seronegative. The CDR3 protein: CASSLGQGTYEQYF. The DNA sequence follows: TGTGCCAGCAGCTTAGGACAGGGGACCTACGAGCAGTACTTC.